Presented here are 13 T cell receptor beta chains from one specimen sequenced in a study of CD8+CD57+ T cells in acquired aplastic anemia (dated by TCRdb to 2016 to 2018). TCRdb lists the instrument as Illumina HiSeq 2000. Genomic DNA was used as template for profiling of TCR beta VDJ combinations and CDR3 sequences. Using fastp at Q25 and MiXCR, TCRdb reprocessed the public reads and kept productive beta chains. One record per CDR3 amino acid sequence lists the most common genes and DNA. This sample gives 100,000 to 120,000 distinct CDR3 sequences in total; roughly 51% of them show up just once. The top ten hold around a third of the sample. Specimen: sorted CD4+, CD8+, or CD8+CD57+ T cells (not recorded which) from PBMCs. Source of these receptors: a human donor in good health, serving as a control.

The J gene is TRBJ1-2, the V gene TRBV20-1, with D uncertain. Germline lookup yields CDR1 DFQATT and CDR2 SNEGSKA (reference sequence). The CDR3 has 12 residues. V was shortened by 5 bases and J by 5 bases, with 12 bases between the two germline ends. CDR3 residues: CSAPSSRYGYTF. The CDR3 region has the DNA TGCAGTGCTCCTTCGAGCCGGTATGGCTACACCTTC.

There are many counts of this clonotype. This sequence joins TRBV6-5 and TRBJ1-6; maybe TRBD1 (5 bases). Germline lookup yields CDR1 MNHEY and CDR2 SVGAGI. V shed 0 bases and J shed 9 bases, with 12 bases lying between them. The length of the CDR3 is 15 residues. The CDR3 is CASSYSEAGGSPLHF. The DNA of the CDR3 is TGTGCCAGCAGTTACTCAGAGGCGGGGGGTTCACCCCTCCACTTT.

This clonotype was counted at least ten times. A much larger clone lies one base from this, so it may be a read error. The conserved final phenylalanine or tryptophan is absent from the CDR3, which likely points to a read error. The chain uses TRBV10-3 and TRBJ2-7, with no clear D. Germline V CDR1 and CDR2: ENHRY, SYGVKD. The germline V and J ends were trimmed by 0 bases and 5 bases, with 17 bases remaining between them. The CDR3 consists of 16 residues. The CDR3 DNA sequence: TGTGCCATCAGTGAGTCAGGTGACTCCATGCTCCACGAGCAGTACCTC. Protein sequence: CAISESGDSMLHEQYL.

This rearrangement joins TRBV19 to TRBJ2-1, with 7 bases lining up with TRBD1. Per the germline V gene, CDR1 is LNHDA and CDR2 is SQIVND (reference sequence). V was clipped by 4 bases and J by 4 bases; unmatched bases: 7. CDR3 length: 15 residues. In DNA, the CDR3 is TGTGCCAGTAGTACTCGGGACAGCTCTTACAATGAGCAGTTCTTC. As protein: CASSTRDSSYNEQFF.

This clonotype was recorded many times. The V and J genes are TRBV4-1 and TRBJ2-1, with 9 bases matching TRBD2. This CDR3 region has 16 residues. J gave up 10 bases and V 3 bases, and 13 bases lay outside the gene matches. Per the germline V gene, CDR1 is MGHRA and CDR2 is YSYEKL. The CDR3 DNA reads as TGCGCCAGCAGCCAGGGGCTAGCGGGGCCCCGAGGAGAGCAGTTCTTC. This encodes CASSQGLAGPRGEQFF.

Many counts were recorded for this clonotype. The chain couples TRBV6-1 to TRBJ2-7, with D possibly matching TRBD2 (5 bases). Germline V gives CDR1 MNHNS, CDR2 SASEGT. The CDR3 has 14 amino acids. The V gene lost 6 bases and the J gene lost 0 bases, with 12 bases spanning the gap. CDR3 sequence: CASRIRESSYEQYF. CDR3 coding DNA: TGTGCCAGCAGGATCCGGGAAAGCTCCTACGAGCAGTACTTC.

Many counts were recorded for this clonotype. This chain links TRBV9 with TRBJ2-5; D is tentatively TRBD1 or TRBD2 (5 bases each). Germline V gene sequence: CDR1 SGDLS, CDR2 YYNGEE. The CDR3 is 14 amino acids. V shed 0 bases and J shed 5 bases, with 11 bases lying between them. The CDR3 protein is CASSVEGRRETQYF. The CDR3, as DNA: TGTGCCAGCAGCGTAGAGGGGAGACGGGAGACCCAGTACTTC.

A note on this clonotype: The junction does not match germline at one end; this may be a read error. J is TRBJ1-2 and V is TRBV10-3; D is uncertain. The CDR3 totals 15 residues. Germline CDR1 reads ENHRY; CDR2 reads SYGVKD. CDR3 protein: CAIGDDGQIFYGYTF. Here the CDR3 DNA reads TGTGCCATCGGTGATGACGGTCAGATCTTCTATGGCTACACCTTC.

The CDR3 DNA sequence: TGTGCCAGTAGTTTCAGGGCAGGTACTGAAGCTTTCTTT. It is translated as CASSFRAGTEAFF. The V gene is TRBV19, the J gene TRBJ1-1; D is possibly TRBD1 (5 bases). The V and J ends lost 5 bases and 5 bases respectively, with 12 bases between them. This CDR3 is built from 13 residues. The germline V gene encodes CDR1 LNHDA and CDR2 SQIVND (reference sequence).

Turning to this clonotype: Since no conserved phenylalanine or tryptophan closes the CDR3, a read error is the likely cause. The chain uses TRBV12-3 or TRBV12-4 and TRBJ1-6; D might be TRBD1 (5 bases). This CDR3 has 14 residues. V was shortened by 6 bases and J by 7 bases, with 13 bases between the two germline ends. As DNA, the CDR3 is TGTGCCAGCAGATCAGGGAAATTCAATTCACCCCTCCACCTT. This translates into CASRSGKFNSPLHL.

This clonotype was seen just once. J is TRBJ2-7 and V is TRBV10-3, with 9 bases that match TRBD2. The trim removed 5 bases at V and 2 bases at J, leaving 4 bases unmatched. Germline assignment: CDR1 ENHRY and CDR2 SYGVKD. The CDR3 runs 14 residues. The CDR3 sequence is CAISSSGTAYEQYF. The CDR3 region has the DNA TGTGCCATCAGTTCTAGCGGGACCGCCTACGAGCAGTACTTC.

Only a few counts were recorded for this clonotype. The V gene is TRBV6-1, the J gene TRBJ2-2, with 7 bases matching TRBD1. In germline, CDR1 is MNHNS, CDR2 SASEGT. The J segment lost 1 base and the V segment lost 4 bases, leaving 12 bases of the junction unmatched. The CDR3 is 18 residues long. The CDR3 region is CASSAAALGQKNTGELFF. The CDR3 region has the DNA TGTGCCAGCAGTGCTGCTGCCCTGGGACAGAAGAACACCGGGGAGCTGTTTTTT.

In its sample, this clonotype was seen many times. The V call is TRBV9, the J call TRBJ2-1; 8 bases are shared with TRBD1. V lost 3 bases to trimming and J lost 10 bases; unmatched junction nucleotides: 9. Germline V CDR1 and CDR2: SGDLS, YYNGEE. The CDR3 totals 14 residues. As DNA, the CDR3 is TGTGCCAGCAGCGCAAGGAGGGGGGACAGGGAGCAGTTCTTC. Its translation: CASSARRGDREQFF. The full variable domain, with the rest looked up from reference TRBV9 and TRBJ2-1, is DSGVTQTPKHLITATGQRVTLRCSPRSGDLSVYWYQQSLDQGLQFLIQYYNGEERAKGNILERFSAQQFPDLHSELNLSSLELGDSALYFCASSARRGDREQFFGPGTRLTVL.